What follows are 19 T cell receptor beta chains derived from one specimen sequenced in a study of beta chain features in type 1 diabetes. The entirety of the isolated RNA underwent reverse transcription, so expressed TCRB transcripts were sequenced. Generated by immunoSEQ multiplex PCR, the TCRdb table keeps only in-frame clones and is missing some. The sample contains some 240,000 clones, about a sixth of which appear only once. Whole-study results and caveats: A moderate, significant TCRB CDR3 shortening appeared in type 1 diabetes across four CD4+ subsets.

These receptors have no known antigen. Input material: naive CD4+ T cells from blood. Receptor source: a man aged 25 to 45 with type 1 diabetes.

This rearrangement joins TRBV29-1 to TRBJ2-7; D is possibly TRBD2 (5 bases). This CDR3 is 15 amino acids long. The V gene's germline CDR1 is SQVTM and CDR2 ANQGSEA. V was pared by 7 bases and J by 4 bases, with 23 bases between. CDR3 sequence reads: CSALSYGPGEYEQYF. CDR3 sequence (DNA): TGCAGCGCGCTATCGTACGGGCCCGGGGAGTACGAGCAGTACTTC.

V is TRBV20-1 and J is TRBJ2-1; D is unresolved. Germline CDR1 is DFQATT and CDR2 is SNEGSKA (reference sequence). The CDR3 runs to 10 residues. V shed 2 bases and J shed 9 bases, with 5 bases lying between them. CDR3 sequence (DNA): TGCAGTGCTAGACCTGCTGAGCAGTTCTTC. Translated, it gives CSARPAEQFF.

The chain carries TRBV7-9 and TRBJ2-3; 7 bases match TRBD2. Germline CDR1 reads SEHNR; CDR2 reads FQNEAQ (reference sequence). J lost 2 bases, V lost 1 base, and 3 bases had no gene match. The CDR3 sequence is 15 residues long. In nucleotides, the CDR3 is TGTGCCAGCAGCTTAGGGGAGGGATACACAGATACGCAGTATTTT. Translation gives CASSLGEGYTDTQYF.

The chain combines TRBV30 with TRBJ1-5, with unresolved D. The length of the CDR3 is 13 residues. The germline gives CDR1 GTSNPN, CDR2 SVGIG (reference sequence). V was cut by 1 base and J by 0 bases, with 4 bases left in between. The CDR3 DNA is TGTGCCTGGAGTGACGTTAGCAATCAGCCCCAGCATTTT. As protein: CAWSDVSNQPQHF.

The table lists this clone with a few counts. The J gene is TRBJ2-5, the V gene TRBV25-1; D not certain. The V end lost 7 bases, the J end lost 5 bases, and 14 bases lay between the germline ends. CDR1 is MGHDK and CDR2 is SYGVNS in the germline V gene. The CDR3 has 13 amino acids. The CDR3 nucleotides read TGTGCCAGCAACACGCTCCCGTGGGAGACCCAGTACTTC. This translates into CASNTLPWETQYF.

The chain carries TRBV7-2 and TRBJ2-5; D is undetermined. This CDR3 is 14 amino acids long. Germline V gives CDR1 SGHTA, CDR2 FQGNSA. V dropped 5 bases and J dropped 4 bases, with 14 bases sitting between them. The chain's CDR3 is CASSLRPRGETQYF. The CDR3 DNA reads TGTGCCAGCAGCCTCAGACCGCGCGGAGAGACCCAGTACTTC.

J is TRBJ2-7 and V is TRBV23-1; unclear D gene. TRBV23-1 is known as an ORF, though its function is uncertain. V lost 8 bases, J lost 3 bases, and 11 bases lay in between. The CDR3 consists of 12 residues. The DNA for the CDR3 is TGCGCCAGCCCCGCAGTACACTACGAGCAGTACTTC. Its protein is CASPAVHYEQYF.

The chain is built from TRBV7-2 and TRBJ2-5; no firm D call. This CDR3 spans 16 amino acids. Germline V gene lookup returns CDR1 SGHTA and CDR2 FQGNSA. Trimming removed 3 bases from V and 4 bases from J, with 18 bases in between. The CDR3, as DNA: TGTGCCAGCAGCTTCCAGTTTACGGGTCTGGGAGAGACCCAGTACTTC. Amino acids: CASSFQFTGLGETQYF. The full variable domain, rest sourced from reference TRBV7-2 and TRBJ2-5, is GAGVSQSPSNKVTEKGKDVELRCDPISGHTALYWYRQSLGQGLEFLIYFQGNSAPDKSGLPSDRFSAERTGGSVSTLTIQRTQQEDSAVYLCASSFQFTGLGETQYFGPGTRLLVL.

This clone was seen a handful of times. In the same sample, other DNA sequences code for this CDR3. The chain has TRBV29-1 and TRBJ1-3, with D hard to call. Germline values: CDR1 SQVTM, CDR2 ANQGSEA. V was pared by 6 bases and J by 1 base, with 10 bases between. CDR3 size: 13 residues. CDR3 bases: TGCAGCGTGATGAGGCTTTCTGGAAACACCATATATTTT. As protein: CSVMRLSGNTIYF. The entire variable domain, with the rest obtained from reference TRBV29-1 and TRBJ1-3, is as follows: SAVISQKPSRDICQRGTSLTIQCQVDSQVTMMFWYRQQPGQSLTLIATANQGSEATYESGFVIDKFPISRPNLTFSTLTVSNMSPEDSSIYLCSVMRLSGNTIYFGEGSWLTVV.

This clone was recorded a few times. The rearrangement uses TRBV5-4 and TRBJ2-3; TRBD2 is a possible D gene (6 bases). The V and J ends lost 4 bases and 0 bases respectively, with 6 bases between them. This CDR3 is 13 amino acids long. Per germline, CDR1 SGHNT and CDR2 YYREEE (reference sequence). The chain's CDR3 is CASSGTSTDTQYF. In DNA form, the CDR3 reads TGTGCCAGCAGCGGGACTAGCACAGATACGCAGTATTTT.

Here the CDR3 reads CASSLTSRGNEQFF. The CDR3 nucleotides read TGTGCCAGCAGCTTAACGTCCCGGGGGAATGAGCAGTTCTTC. The rearrangement uses TRBV7-3 and TRBJ2-1, with a possible D match to TRBD2 (6 bases). V gave up 0 bases and J gave up 7 bases, with 10 bases separating them. CDR3 length: 14 amino acids. The germline V gene encodes CDR1 SGHTA and CDR2 FQGTGA. Looking up the rest from reference TRBV7-3 and TRBJ2-1 gives the full variable domain: GAGVSQTPSNKVTEKGKYVELRCDPISGHTALYWYRQSLGQGPEFLIYFQGTGAADDSGLPNDRFFAVRPEGSVSTLKIQRTERGDSAVYLCASSLTSRGNEQFFGPGTRLTVL.

The chain recombines TRBV9 with TRBJ2-2; D not resolved. CDR1 and CDR2 from the germline V gene are SGDLS and YYNGEE. The CDR3 extends over 13 amino acids. The V and J ends lost 3 bases and 3 bases respectively, with 6 bases between them. Here the CDR3 DNA reads TGTGCCAGCAGCGCAGCATACACCGGGGAGCTGTTTTTT. Its translation: CASSAAYTGELFF.

This clone was recorded a few times. This chain connects TRBV5-4 to TRBJ2-1; D is uncertain. There are 15 residues in the CDR3. The V gene lost 0 bases and the J gene lost 5 bases, with 12 bases spanning the gap. Germline-derived CDR1 and CDR2 are SGHNT and YYREEE (reference sequence). In nucleotides, the CDR3 is TGTGCCAGCAGCTTGGCCGAGTATCTTCACAATGAGCAGTTCTTC. Translation: CASSLAEYLHNEQFF.

The V call is TRBV30, the J call TRBJ2-3; perhaps D is TRBD1 or TRBD2 (5 bases each). Trimming stripped 0 bases from V and 2 bases from J, with 12 bases between. The CDR3 has 15 amino acids. CDR1 is GTSNPN, CDR2 SVGIG, per germline (reference sequence). The CDR3 DNA sequence: TGTGCCTGGAGTGTCGGGGCAGTCCCCACAGATACGCAGTATTTT. The encoded protein is CAWSVGAVPTDTQYF.

This clone appeared a few times. This chain joins TRBV13 and TRBJ2-1; D may be TRBD2 (6 bases). Germline V gene sequence: CDR1 PRHDT, CDR2 FYEKMQ (reference sequence). CDR3 size: 15 residues. The V gene lost 4 bases and the J gene lost 3 bases, with 13 bases spanning the gap. CDR3 coding DNA: TGTGCCAGCAGCTCTCGTACGGGAGTCTACAATGAGCAGTTCTTC. It is translated as CASSSRTGVYNEQFF. Complete variable domain (other parts from reference TRBV13 and TRBJ2-1): AAGVIQSPRHLIKEKRETATLKCYPIPRHDTVYWYQQGPGQDPQFLISFYEKMQSDKGSIPDRFSAQQFSDYHSELNMSSLELGDSALYFCASSSRTGVYNEQFFGPGTRLTVL.

On this clone: A much larger clone differs by one base, so this may be a read error. This chain joins TRBV9 and TRBJ2-3; no firm D call. With 4 bases removed from V and 0 bases from J, the gap between germline ends came to 3 bases. CDR3 length: 12 residues. Germline V gene data show CDR1 as SGDLS and CDR2 as YYNGEE. The CDR3 bases are TGTGCCAGCAGCTCCAGCACAGATACGCAGTATTTT. Translation gives CASSSSTDTQYF.

To note about this clone: The same CDR3 arises from other DNA sequences in this sample as well. The genes are TRBV30 and TRBJ2-1; D unresolved. V lost 2 bases and J lost 4, with 6 bases in between. CDR3 length: 12 residues. Germline assignment: CDR1 GTSNPN and CDR2 SVGIG (reference sequence). CDR3 protein: CAWSRLYNEQFF. CDR3 sequence (DNA): TGTGCCTGGAGTCGGTTGTACAATGAGCAGTTCTTC.

V is TRBV5-4 and J is TRBJ2-1; D remains unclear. Germline loops: CDR1 SGHNT, CDR2 YYREEE (reference sequence). V lost 0 bases and J lost 9, with 16 bases in between. This CDR3 is 15 amino acids long. As DNA, the CDR3 is TGTGCCAGCAGCTTGGCCCCAATTCGGCCCGGTGAGCAGTTCTTC. This codes for CASSLAPIRPGEQFF.

The V gene is TRBV9, the J gene TRBJ2-1; TRBD2 aligns across 9 bases. The CDR3 contains 14 residues. Germline trimming cut 3 bases from V and 8 bases from J; bases unmatched to any gene: 6. Germline V gene lookup returns CDR1 SGDLS and CDR2 YYNGEE. CDR3 in amino acids: CASSGGLAADEQFF. The DNA for the CDR3 is TGTGCCAGCAGCGGGGGACTAGCTGCAGATGAGCAGTTCTTC.